What follows are 23 T cell receptor beta chains derived from one specimen sequenced in a study of T cells after yellow fever vaccination. MiXCR, applied by TCRdb to the 5' RACE reads, yields one record per CDR3 protein. The data contain about 340,000 distinct CDR3 sequences, around 13% of them singletons. The source was CD4+ T cells sorted from PBMCs, collected 15 days after the yellow fever booster vaccination. These receptors were obtained from a man between 18 and 35 years old who received the YFV17D yellow fever vaccine.

This clonotype was detected a few times. The chain combines TRBV7-2 with TRBJ1-2; D may be TRBD1 (6 bases). Between the trimmed V and J ends, which lost 1 base and 5 bases, there was a span of 14 bases. The CDR3 covers 15 residues. Germline CDR1 reads SGHTA; CDR2 reads FQGNSA. This chain's CDR3 is CASSLEAGARYGYTF. CDR3 sequence (DNA): TGTGCCAGCAGCTTAGAGGCAGGGGCACGATATGGCTACACCTTC.

A few counts support this clonotype. The rearrangement joins TRBV9 to TRBJ1-1; TRBD1 is a possible D gene (5 bases). The CDR3 runs 15 residues. Deletions cut 2 bases from V and 1 base from J, with 12 bases between. Germline values: CDR1 SGDLS, CDR2 YYNGEE. CDR3 residues: CASSVEGQGNTEAFF. CDR3 in DNA: TGTGCCAGCAGCGTCGAGGGGCAGGGGAACACTGAAGCTTTCTTT.

This clonotype was counted a few times. The genes are TRBV14 and TRBJ2-1; D is tentatively TRBD1 or TRBD2 (5 bases each). Trimming shortened V by 1 base and J by 6 bases, and 22 bases separated the two germline ends. The V gene's germline CDR1 is SGHDN and CDR2 FVKESK. This CDR3 is built from 18 residues. The CDR3 reads CASSQALPYPGTSNEQFF. DNA for the CDR3: TGTGCCAGCAGCCAAGCGCTCCCTTATCCAGGGACGTCCAATGAGCAGTTCTTC.

V is TRBV27 and J is TRBJ2-4, with D tentatively TRBD1 (6 bases). V was trimmed by 5 bases and J by 1 base, leaving 9 bases between them. The CDR3 consists of 14 residues. Germline assignment: CDR1 MNHEY and CDR2 SMNVEV (reference sequence). CDR3 sequence: CASSPQGAKNIQYF. Here the CDR3 DNA reads TGTGCCAGCAGTCCCCAGGGGGCCAAAAACATTCAGTACTTC.

This clonotype has ten or more counts. This chain uses TRBV5-1 with TRBJ2-3; D ambiguous. Per the germline V gene, CDR1 is SGHRS and CDR2 is YFSETQ. The ends were cut back, 4 bases at V and 0 bases at J, with 12 bases in the middle. This CDR3 contains 15 residues. The CDR3 bases are TGCGCCAGCAGCGACACGTCGACCAGCACAGATACGCAGTATTTT. This codes for CASSDTSTSTDTQYF.

The table lists this clonotype with a few counts. This chain's CDR3 is CASSAQGIGNYGYTF. In DNA form, the CDR3 reads TGTGCCAGCAGCGCCCAGGGTATTGGCAACTATGGCTACACCTTC. The genes are TRBV9 and TRBJ1-2, with D perhaps TRBD1 (5 bases). Per germline, CDR1 SGDLS and CDR2 YYNGEE. The length of the CDR3 is 15 residues. Trimming removed 3 bases at V and 2 bases at J, with 14 bases between.

This sequence joins TRBV12-3 or TRBV12-4 and TRBJ2-5; D unclear. V dropped 0 bases and J dropped 0 bases, with 5 bases sitting between them. CDR3 length: 14 residues. CDR3 region: CASSLAQYQETQYF. For the CDR3, the DNA is TGTGCCAGCAGTTTAGCGCAGTACCAAGAGACCCAGTACTTC.

This clonotype was seen only a few times. This rearrangement joins TRBV7-3 to TRBJ2-5; 11 bases are a match to TRBD1. Trimming removed 5 bases from V and 7 bases from J; junction bases left unmatched: 3. This CDR3 region has 13 residues. Germline V lookup: CDR1 SGHTA, CDR2 FQGTGA. CDR3 protein: CASSPDRGRTQYF. DNA of the CDR3: TGTGCCAGCAGCCCGGACAGGGGGCGGACCCAGTACTTC.

This clonotype was seen a handful of times. The chain has TRBV11-2 and TRBJ2-2; D is undetermined. The CDR3 has 15 amino acids. CDR1 and CDR2 (germline): SGHAT, FQNNGV. The germline V and J ends were trimmed by 0 bases and 1 base, with 6 bases remaining between them. CDR3 loop: CASSLDNLNTGELFF. For the CDR3, the DNA is TGTGCCAGCAGCTTAGATAACCTGAACACCGGGGAGCTGTTTTTT.

In this sample, this clonotype turned up a few times. The CDR3 loop reads CASSQRDFNTEAFF. CDR3 in DNA: TGTGCCAGCAGTCAGCGGGACTTCAACACTGAAGCTTTCTTT. The chain recombines TRBV2 with TRBJ1-1, with D possibly TRBD1 on 5 matching bases. This CDR3 region has 14 residues. Trimming took 5 bases from V and 2 from J, leaving 12 bases between them. Germline V gene lookup returns CDR1 SNHLY and CDR2 FYNNEI.

CDR3 region: CSAPRTGTDTQYF. In nucleotides, the CDR3 is TGCAGTGCTCCCAGGACAGGCACAGATACGCAGTATTTT. The V gene is TRBV20-1, the J gene TRBJ2-3; D perhaps matches TRBD1 (6 bases). The V gene lost 5 bases and the J gene lost 1 base, with 10 bases spanning the gap. This CDR3 comprises 13 residues. The germline gives CDR1 DFQATT, CDR2 SNEGSKA (reference sequence).

The chain joins TRBV25-1 to TRBJ2-1; 14 bases line up with TRBD2. V lost 3 bases to trimming and J lost 6 bases; unmatched junction nucleotides: 4. CDR3 length: 16 residues. Germline V gives CDR1 MGHDK, CDR2 SYGVNS. The CDR3 sequence is CASSDPGTSGSNEQFF. CDR3 bases: TGTGCCAGCAGTGATCCCGGGACTAGCGGGAGCAATGAGCAGTTCTTC.

This clonotype was seen a few times. The V gene is TRBV5-1, the J gene TRBJ2-1; tentative D call: TRBD2 (6 bases). The ends were cut back, 5 bases at V and 7 bases at J, with 10 bases in the middle. Per the germline V gene, CDR1 is SGHRS and CDR2 is YFSETQ. The CDR3 has 12 residues. CDR3 in amino acids: CASSTGGNEQFF. In nucleotides, the CDR3 is TGCGCCAGCAGTACAGGAGGGAATGAGCAGTTCTTC.

The sample holds a few counts of this clonotype. This chain joins TRBV27 and TRBJ1-2; D not resolved. Germline-derived CDR1 and CDR2 are MNHEY and SMNVEV (reference sequence). V was pared by 6 bases and J by 4 bases, with 9 bases between. The length of the CDR3 is 12 residues. The CDR3 spells CASSWSGYGYTF. CDR3 nucleotides: TGTGCCAGCAGCTGGTCCGGCTATGGCTACACCTTC.

The chain carries TRBV18 and TRBJ1-1; D possibly corresponds to TRBD1 (5 bases). CDR3 size: 13 residues. The germline CDR1 and CDR2 sequences are KGHSH and LQKENI. The V and J ends lost 3 bases and 6 bases respectively, with 11 bases between them. CDR3 nucleotides: TGTGCCAGCTCACCCTCGGGGACCGCTGAAGCTTTCTTT. Residues: CASSPSGTAEAFF.

This clonotype was observed a handful of times. The chain couples TRBV19 to TRBJ1-5; weak D call: TRBD1 (6 bases). The length of the CDR3 is 12 residues. The V gene's germline CDR1 is LNHDA and CDR2 SQIVND (reference sequence). Trimming shortened V by 6 bases and J by 7 bases, and 10 bases separated the two germline ends. The CDR3 DNA reads as TGTGCCAGTAGATTACAGGGACAGCCCCAGCATTTT. Protein product: CASRLQGQPQHF.

The V gene is TRBV20-1, the J gene TRBJ1-5; D uncertain. This CDR3 comprises 14 residues. Germline V gives CDR1 DFQATT, CDR2 SNEGSKA (reference sequence). The germline V and J ends were trimmed by 2 bases and 0 bases, with 8 bases remaining between them. The CDR3 nucleotides read TGCAGTGCTAGATGGCAGTATAGCAATCAGCCCCAGCATTTT. As protein: CSARWQYSNQPQHF.

The table lists this clonotype with a few counts. The chain carries TRBV10-3 and TRBJ1-6; D call uncertain. Germline-derived CDR1 and CDR2 are ENHRY and SYGVKD. CDR3 length equals 13 residues. V was trimmed by 1 base and J by 11 bases, leaving 9 bases between them. The CDR3 reads CAISEWTGTPLHF. The DNA of the CDR3 is TGTGCCATCAGTGAGTGGACGGGTACACCCCTCCACTTT.

This clonotype was observed a few times. The genes are TRBV4-1 and TRBJ2-2; 10 nucleotides agree with TRBD1. There are 17 residues in the CDR3. J was trimmed by 6 bases and V by 3 bases; bases with no gene match: 10. Germline V gives CDR1 MGHRA, CDR2 YSYEKL. DNA for the CDR3: TGCGCCAGCAGCCATTTGACAGGGGGCTCCCCCCCCGGGGAGCTGTTTTTT. It is translated as CASSHLTGGSPPGELFF.

This clonotype has more than one count but fewer than ten. This chain joins TRBV4-1 and TRBJ1-5, with D uncertain. CDR1 and CDR2 from the germline V gene are MGHRA and YSYEKL. The V gene lost 1 base and the J gene lost 3 bases, with 7 bases spanning the gap. CDR3 size: 14 residues. The CDR3 loop reads CASSQVTINQPQHF. The CDR3 DNA sequence: TGCGCCAGCAGCCAAGTGACTATCAATCAGCCCCAGCATTTT.

The rearrangement joins TRBV12-3 or TRBV12-4 to TRBJ2-7; 12 nucleotides agree with TRBD2. Germline trimming cut 5 bases from V and 0 bases from J; bases unmatched to any gene: 17. The CDR3 totals 20 residues. The CDR3 protein is CASSPRVRLAGGISSYEQYF. The CDR3 region has the DNA TGTGCCAGCAGTCCACGGGTGAGGCTAGCGGGGGGGATTAGCTCCTACGAGCAGTACTTC.

The gene calls are TRBV2 and TRBJ1-4; D is unclear. Germline values: CDR1 SNHLY, CDR2 FYNNEI. V dropped 6 bases and J dropped 0 bases, with 14 bases sitting between them. The CDR3 is 16 amino acids. Here the CDR3 reads CASSPGESATNEKLFF. CDR3 sequence (DNA): TGTGCCAGCAGCCCCGGCGAGAGTGCAACTAATGAAAAACTGTTTTTT.

V is TRBV2 and J is TRBJ2-3; D gene ambiguous. The CDR3 is 12 amino acids. Deletions cut 6 bases from V and 2 bases from J, with 6 bases between. CDR1 and CDR2 from the germline V gene are SNHLY and FYNNEI. CDR3 sequence (DNA): TGTGCCAGCAGGGTGTACACAGATACGCAGTATTTT. It encodes CASRVYTDTQYF.